The present TCR beta chain was sequenced within a study of cytomegalovirus exposure and HLA in healthy donors. This CDR3 is built from 14 residues. The germline gives CDR1 PRHDT, CDR2 FYEKMQ (reference sequence). With 60 Vbeta and 13 Jbeta primers, the PCR was carried out. Produced via immunoSEQ multiplex PCR; TCRdb's table is partial and in-frame only. The sample carries about 76,000 clones, 65% to 75% recorded once. Findings of the study overall: Exclusion applied to some V segments, including TRBV6-2 and TRBV6-3, as they were indistinguishable. Across HLA loci, a later analysis found differing TCR association rates, with DRB1 most and HLA-C fewest.

A few counts support this clone. The antigen is undetermined. A junction end diverges from the germline sequence, so it may reflect a read error. The sequencing input was PBMCs. The genes are TRBV13 and TRBJ1-5, with D possibly TRBD1 on 5 matching bases. The clonotype originates from a woman between 40 and 50 years old in good health and CMV-seropositive. The CDR3, as DNA: TGTGCCAGCAGCCTAGGACATGTCCCTCAGCCCCAGCATTTT. This encodes CASSLGHVPQPQHF.